The 27 T cell receptor beta chains listed next were all sequenced from one sample in a study of CD8 T cells in ankylosing spondylitis. Each CDR3 protein gets one entry after TCRdb re-called the 5' RACE reads with MiXCR. This sample carries about 240,000 distinct CDR3 sequences, roughly 8.6% of them seen once, and the ten largest clones take approximately 6.2%. The sample comprised blood, either unsorted or a sorted T cell fraction (not recorded which). These receptors all come from a male donor with ankylosing spondylitis or in good health (not recorded which).

This clonotype was recorded many times. The chain carries TRBV5-6 and TRBJ2-7; 7 nucleotides align to TRBD2. The CDR3 is made up of 15 amino acids. V was pared by 4 bases and J by 2 bases, with 9 bases of the junction left unmatched. CDR1 is SGHDT and CDR2 is YYEEEE in the germline V gene. CDR3 in amino acids: CASSPITGLPYEQYF. The CDR3 region has the DNA TGTGCCAGCAGCCCGATAACGGGACTACCCTACGAGCAGTACTTC.

V and J are TRBV7-2 and TRBJ1-2, with TRBD1 as a possible D gene (5 bases). CDR1 is SGHTA, CDR2 FQGNSA, per germline. The CDR3 extends over 14 amino acids. V gave up 5 bases and J gave up 8 bases, with 18 bases separating them. CDR3 nucleotides: TGTGCCAGCAGCCCCGAGGCGGCAGGGACGGGCTACACCTTC. Its protein is CASSPEAAGTGYTF.

This clonotype has only a few counts. The rearrangement links TRBV13 to TRBJ2-7, with 10 bases lining up with TRBD2. Germline-derived CDR1 and CDR2 are PRHDT and FYEKMQ (reference sequence). V lost 5 bases to trimming and J lost 2 bases; unmatched junction nucleotides: 12. The CDR3 loop spans 17 amino acids. CDR3 nucleotides: TGTGCCAGCAGCCAAGGTACGCTAGCGGGAGAGACCTACGAGCAGTACTTC. This gives the protein CASSQGTLAGETYEQYF.

This clonotype was counted at least ten times. J is TRBJ2-7 and V is TRBV20-1, with TRBD2 identical over 9 bases. The CDR3 runs to 13 residues. Per germline, CDR1 DFQATT and CDR2 SNEGSKA (reference sequence). J gave up 2 bases and V 5 bases, and 4 bases lay outside the gene matches. The CDR3 nucleotides read TGCAGTGCTTCGACTAGCGGCCCCTACGAGCAGTACTTC. Translation: CSASTSGPYEQYF.

The chain employs TRBV7-2 and TRBJ2-1, with D perhaps TRBD1 (6 bases). CDR1 and CDR2 (germline): SGHTA, FQGNSA. The V gene lost 1 base and the J gene lost 7 bases, with 17 bases spanning the gap. The CDR3 has 16 amino acids. CDR3 sequence (DNA): TGTGCCAGCAGCTTAGGGTCAGCAGGGGCTTGGAATGAGCAGTTCTTC. It encodes CASSLGSAGAWNEQFF.

There are many counts of this clonotype. The chain has TRBV6-1 and TRBJ2-3; TRBD2 is a possible D gene (6 bases). Germline V CDR1 and CDR2: MNHNS, SASEGT. The CDR3 is 16 residues long. V was clipped by 2 bases and J by 0 bases, with 12 bases between them. CDR3 in amino acids: CASSEIGGASTDTQYF. The CDR3 DNA is TGTGCCAGCAGTGAAATCGGCGGGGCTAGCACAGATACGCAGTATTTT.

As to this clonotype: A read error is possible here, since a much larger clone lies one base away. V usage is TRBV7-2 and J usage is TRBJ1-5; 8 bases align to TRBD1. Germline V lookup: CDR1 SGHTA, CDR2 FQGNSA. The J segment lost 4 bases and the V segment lost 5 bases, leaving 7 bases of the junction unmatched. The CDR3 runs 15 residues. CDR3 bases: TGTGCCAGCAGCCGGCAGGGGGCGCCAAATCAGCCCCAGCATTTT. Translation gives CASSRQGAPNQPQHF.

Points on this clonotype: The CDR3 does not end in the conserved phenylalanine or tryptophan, so this is likely a read error. This chain joins TRBV10-3 and TRBJ2-1; tentatively, D is TRBD2 (6 bases). V was cut by 3 bases and J by 0 bases, with 12 bases left in between. CDR1 is ENHRY, CDR2 SYGVKD, per germline. This CDR3 has 16 amino acids. The CDR3 protein is CAISELGGSSYNEQFS. The CDR3 bases are TGTGCCATCAGTGAATTAGGAGGGAGCTCCTACAATGAGCAGTTCTCC.

This clonotype turned up a few times. This rearrangement joins TRBV27 to TRBJ1-1, with 9 positions matching TRBD1. Trimming took 5 bases from V and 3 from J; bases not matched to a gene: 7. Germline CDR1 MNHEY, CDR2 SMNVEV (reference sequence). The CDR3 totals 15 residues. This chain's CDR3 is CASSPDRGIYTEAFF. Written as DNA, the CDR3 is TGTGCCAGCAGTCCTGACAGGGGGATTTACACTGAAGCTTTCTTT.

This clonotype was counted only a few times. The chain combines TRBV4-1 with TRBJ2-1; D gene uncertain. CDR1 and CDR2 from the germline V gene are MGHRA and YSYEKL. Trimming took off 1 base at V and 3 bases at J, with 10 bases between the two ends. CDR3 length: 15 residues. The DNA for the CDR3 is TGCGCCAGCAGCCAAGCCTGGAGCGTCTACAATGAGCAGTTCTTC. As protein: CASSQAWSVYNEQFF.

The rearrangement joins TRBV19 to TRBJ1-1; tentative D call: TRBD1 (5 bases). The CDR3 contains 16 residues. CDR1 LNHDA and CDR2 SQIVND come from the germline V gene (reference sequence). Trimming took 5 bases from V and 1 from J, leaving 17 bases between them. The CDR3 protein is CASSPLTAIANTEAFF. The CDR3 DNA follows: TGTGCCAGTAGTCCCCTGACAGCGATTGCGAACACTGAAGCTTTCTTT. The variable domain in full, completed from reference TRBV19 and TRBJ1-1, reads DGGITQSPKYLFRKEGQNVTLSCEQNLNHDAMYWYRQDPGQGLRLIYYSQIVNDFQKGDIAEGYSVSREKKESFPLTVTSAQKNPTAFYLCASSPLTAIANTEAFFGQGTRLTVV.

This clonotype was seen repeatedly, ten times or more. The chain is built from TRBV6-5 and TRBJ2-7, with D perhaps assigned TRBD1 or TRBD2 (5 bases each). Deletions cut 0 bases from V and 7 bases from J, with 13 bases between. The germline V gene has CDR1 MNHEY and CDR2 SVGAGI. The CDR3 contains 14 residues. The chain's CDR3 is CASSYSTGGREQYF. CDR3 in DNA: TGTGCCAGCAGTTACTCGACTGGGGGACGGGAGCAGTACTTC.

The sample holds many counts of this clonotype. The chain links TRBV20-1 to TRBJ2-7; 8 bases agree with TRBD1. Looked up from germline, CDR1 is DFQATT and CDR2 is SNEGSKA (reference sequence). With 3 bases clipped from V and 3 bases from J, the junction kept 4 bases outside the gene matches. CDR3 length equals 13 residues. The CDR3 nucleotides read TGCAGTGCTAGCGGACAGGGAAGCTACGAGCAGTACTTC. Its translation is CSASGQGSYEQYF.

This clonotype was seen repeatedly, ten times or more. V and J are TRBV20-1 and TRBJ2-7; D call uncertain. Trimming took 3 bases from V and 3 from J, leaving 6 bases between them. Germline loops: CDR1 DFQATT, CDR2 SNEGSKA (reference sequence). The CDR3 sequence is 11 residues long. For the CDR3, the DNA is TGCAGTGCTAGCGCGGACTACGAGCAGTACTTC. Translated: CSASADYEQYF.

This clonotype was observed a few times. This chain links TRBV12-3 or TRBV12-4 with TRBJ2-7; 7 bases align to TRBD1. The CDR3 runs to 12 residues. The V and J ends lost 5 bases and 6 bases, in that order; junction bases with no gene match: 4. The CDR3 protein is CASSQQGSEQYF. The CDR3 DNA reads as TGTGCCAGCAGTCAACAGGGGAGCGAGCAGTACTTC.

There are many counts of this clonotype. The CDR3 loop is CASSPGTGDTQYF. The CDR3 nucleotides are TGTGCCAGCTCCCCCGGGACAGGGGATACGCAGTATTTT. V is TRBV3-1 and J is TRBJ2-3; 9 bases agree with TRBD1. The CDR3 sequence is 13 residues long. Looked up from germline, CDR1 is LGHDT and CDR2 is YNNKEL (reference sequence). With 8 bases clipped from V and 6 bases from J, the junction kept 6 bases outside the gene matches.

This clonotype was picked up many times. The V and J genes are TRBV6-2 or TRBV6-3 and TRBJ1-2, with D uncertain. The CDR3 is 14 amino acids. V was trimmed by 2 bases and J by 3 bases, leaving 10 bases between them. Germline-derived CDR1 and CDR2 are MNHEY and SVGEGT. The CDR3 DNA is TGTGCCAGCAGTTACACGACGGAGTACTATGGCTACACCTTC. Amino acids: CASSYTTEYYGYTF.

The CDR3 DNA follows: TGTGCCAGCAGTTCCCCGACAGAGTTATCCTACGAGCAGTACTTC. It yields the protein CASSSPTELSYEQYF. The rearrangement joins TRBV6-2 or TRBV6-3 to TRBJ2-7; D is possibly TRBD1 (5 bases). Germline CDR1 reads MNHEY; CDR2 reads SVGEGT. The CDR3 is 15 residues long. V gave up 4 bases and J gave up 1 base, with 14 bases separating them.

There are many counts of this clonotype. CDR3 nucleotide sequence: TGTGCCAGCAGTTACAGCCAGAGCACAGATACGCAGTATTTT. Translated: CASSYSQSTDTQYF. The chain is built from TRBV6-5 and TRBJ2-3; D is undetermined. CDR3 length: 14 amino acids. V lost 2 bases to trimming and J lost 0 bases, with 6 bases between them. CDR1 MNHEY and CDR2 SVGAGI come from the germline V gene.

This clonotype was seen repeatedly, ten times or more. V gene TRBV29-1 combines with J gene TRBJ1-1, with 7 bases fitting TRBD1. With V trimmed by 5 bases and J by 7 bases, 7 bases remained unmatched. Germline V lookup: CDR1 SQVTM, CDR2 ANQGSEA. The CDR3 runs to 12 residues. CDR3 in DNA: TGCAGCGTTTGGAACAGGGGAGGTGAAGCTTTCTTT. It codes for CSVWNRGGEAFF.

This clonotype was observed many times. The chain has TRBV6-1 and TRBJ1-1; a weak D match, TRBD1 (5 bases). The CDR3 has 16 residues. Germline V lookup: CDR1 MNHNS, CDR2 SASEGT. Trimming pared 6 bases from V and 0 bases from J, leaving 17 bases between. CDR3 region: CASSHEGSRMNTEAFF. The CDR3 coding sequence is TGTGCCAGCAGCCATGAGGGGAGTAGGATGAACACTGAAGCTTTCTTT.

This clonotype was counted at least ten times. This rearrangement joins TRBV5-1 to TRBJ2-1, with 10 nucleotides matching TRBD2. J lost 10 bases, V lost 4 bases, and 11 bases had no gene match. The CDR3 extends over 15 amino acids. Per the germline V gene, CDR1 is SGHRS and CDR2 is YFSETQ. As DNA, the CDR3 is TGCGCCAGCAGCAACGGACTAGCGGACCGGGTGGAGCAGTTCTTC. It codes for CASSNGLADRVEQFF. The full variable domain, rest sourced from reference TRBV5-1 and TRBJ2-1, is KAGVTQTPRYLIKTRGQQVTLSCSPISGHRSVSWYQQTPGQGLQFLFEYFSETQRNKGNFPGRFSGRQFSNSRSEMNVSTLELGDSALYLCASSNGLADRVEQFFGPGTRLTVL.

The chain is built from TRBV5-1 and TRBJ2-5; D is perhaps TRBD2 (7 bases). V was shortened by 0 bases and J by 11 bases, with 17 bases between the two germline ends. The CDR3 has 14 amino acids. Germline V gene lookup returns CDR1 SGHRS and CDR2 YFSETQ. The DNA for the CDR3 is TGCGCCAGCAGCTTGGCTAACAAGGAGGGGGGGCAGTACTTC. It specifies CASSLANKEGGQYF.

This chain joins TRBV20-1 and TRBJ1-2; 8 nucleotides agree with TRBD1. CDR3 length equals 13 residues. Trimming at V came to 0 bases and at J to 8 bases, leaving 5 bases not matched to a gene. Germline CDR1 is DFQATT and CDR2 is SNEGSKA (reference sequence). The CDR3 DNA reads as TGCAGTGCTAGAGATCAGGGGGCGAACGGCTACACCTTC. Translating gives CSARDQGANGYTF.

This clonotype was seen many times. This rearrangement joins TRBV27 to TRBJ1-4, with a weak D call TRBD1 (5 bases). The CDR3 is 13 residues long. Trimming stripped 3 bases from V and 8 bases from J, with 10 bases between. Per the germline V gene, CDR1 is MNHEY and CDR2 is SMNVEV (reference sequence). CDR3 bases: TGTGCCAGCAGTTTCGGGACCAGGGAAAAACTGTTTTTT. It translates to CASSFGTREKLFF.

This clonotype was seen repeatedly, ten times or more. The V and J genes are TRBV18 and TRBJ2-3; D unclear. Trimming removed 5 bases at V and 4 bases at J, with 16 bases between. The CDR3 runs 15 residues. Germline CDR1 is KGHSH and CDR2 is LQKENI. For the CDR3, the DNA is TGTGCCAGCTCAATGCAGGATCCAAGGGCAGATACGCAGTATTTT. Amino acid sequence: CASSMQDPRADTQYF. Complete variable domain (other parts from reference TRBV18 and TRBJ2-3): NAGVMQNPRHLVRRRGQEARLRCSPMKGHSHVYWYRQLPEEGLKFMVYLQKENIIDESGMPKERFSAEFPKEGPSILRIQQVVRGDSAAYFCASSMQDPRADTQYFGPGTRLTVL.

V is TRBV21-1 and J is TRBJ2-4. TRBV21-1 is designated a pseudogene. This CDR3 is 14 amino acids long. The CDR3 nucleotides are TGTGCCAGCCGACTTCGGCCGCCGGAAAACATTCAGTACTTC. It yields the protein CASRLRPPENIQYF.